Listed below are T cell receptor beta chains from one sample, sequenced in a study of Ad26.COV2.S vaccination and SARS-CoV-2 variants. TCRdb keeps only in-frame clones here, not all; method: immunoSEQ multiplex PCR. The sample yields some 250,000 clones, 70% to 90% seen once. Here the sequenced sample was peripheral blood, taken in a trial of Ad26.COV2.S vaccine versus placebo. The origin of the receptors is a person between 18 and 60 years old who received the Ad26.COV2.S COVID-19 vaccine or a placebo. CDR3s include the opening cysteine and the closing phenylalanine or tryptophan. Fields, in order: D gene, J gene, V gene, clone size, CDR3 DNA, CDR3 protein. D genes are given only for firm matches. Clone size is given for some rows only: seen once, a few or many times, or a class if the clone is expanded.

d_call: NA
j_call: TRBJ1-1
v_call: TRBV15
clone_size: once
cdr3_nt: TGTGCCACCAGCAGAGGGACTTCCGTGGGCACTGAAGCTTTCTTT
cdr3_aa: CATSRGTSVGTEAFF

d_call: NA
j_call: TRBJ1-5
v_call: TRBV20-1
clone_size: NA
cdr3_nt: TGCAGTGCTAGTTCGGACGTAGCTAGCAATCAGCCCCAGCATTTT
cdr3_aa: CSASSDVASNQPQHF

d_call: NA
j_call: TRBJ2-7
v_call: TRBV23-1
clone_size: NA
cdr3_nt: TGCGCCAGCAGTCAAGAGGACAGAGGGGATCACGAGCAGTACTTC
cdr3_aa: CASSQEDRGDHEQYF

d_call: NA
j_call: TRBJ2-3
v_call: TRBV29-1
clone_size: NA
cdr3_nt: TGCAGCGCCGGCAGAGGGGGGGCCACAGATACGCAGTATTTT
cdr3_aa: CSAGRGGATDTQYF

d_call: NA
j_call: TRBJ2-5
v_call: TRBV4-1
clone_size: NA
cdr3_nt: TGCGCCAGCAGCCAAGATAAAGCGCGAGAGACCCAGTACTTC
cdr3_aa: CASSQDKARETQYF

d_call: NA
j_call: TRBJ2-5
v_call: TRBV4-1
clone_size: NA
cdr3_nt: TGCGCCAGCAGCCAAGGAGTGGGGAACCAAGAGACCCAGTACTTC
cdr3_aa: CASSQGVGNQETQYF

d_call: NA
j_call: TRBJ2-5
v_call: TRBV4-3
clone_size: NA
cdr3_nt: TGCGCCAGCAGCCAAGTCCCCGCGGAGACCCAGTACTTC
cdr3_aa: CASSQVPAETQYF

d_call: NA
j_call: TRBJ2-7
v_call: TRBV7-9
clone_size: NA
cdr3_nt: TGTGCCAGCAGCCACGAGGGGGGTGAGCAGTACTTC
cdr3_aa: CASSHEGGEQYF

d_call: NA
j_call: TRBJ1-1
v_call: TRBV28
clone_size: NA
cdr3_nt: TGTGCCATCCTTTCGGACAGAGAAGAAGCTTTCTTT
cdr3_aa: CAILSDREEAFF

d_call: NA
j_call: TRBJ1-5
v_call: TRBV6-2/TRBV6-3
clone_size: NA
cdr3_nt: TGTGCCAGCAGTTACTCGAAGATGGGGGCTGGCAATCAGCCCCAGCATTTT
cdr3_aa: CASSYSKMGAGNQPQHF

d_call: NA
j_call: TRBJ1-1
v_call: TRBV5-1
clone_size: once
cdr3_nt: TGCGCCAGCAGCTTGAGGGGCAGTCGGACTGAAGCTTTCTTT
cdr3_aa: CASSLRGSRTEAFF

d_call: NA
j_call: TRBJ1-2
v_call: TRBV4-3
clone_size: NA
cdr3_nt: TGCGCCAGCAGCCAAGATCTTACGGGGGTTGGCTACACCTTC
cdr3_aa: CASSQDLTGVGYTF

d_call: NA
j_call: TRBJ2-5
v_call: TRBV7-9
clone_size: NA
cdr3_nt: TGTGCCAGCAGCTTCTCAGGGCGGGTAATGGTGGAGACCCAGTACTTC
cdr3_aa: CASSFSGRVMVETQYF

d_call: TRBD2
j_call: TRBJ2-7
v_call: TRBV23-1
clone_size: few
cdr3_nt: TGCGCCAGCAGTCAATCGCTAGCGGGAGGGCCCTACGAGCAGTACTTC
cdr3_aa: CASSQSLAGGPYEQYF

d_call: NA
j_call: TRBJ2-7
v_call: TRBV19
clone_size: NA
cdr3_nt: TGTGCCAGTAGTATAGGGAGGACTATCCTCTCCTACGAGCAGTACTTC
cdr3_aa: CASSIGRTILSYEQYF

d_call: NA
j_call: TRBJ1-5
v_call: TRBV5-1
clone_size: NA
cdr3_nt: TGCGCCAGCAGCCCGGGGCCAAATCAGCCCCAGCATTTT
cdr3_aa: CASSPGPNQPQHF

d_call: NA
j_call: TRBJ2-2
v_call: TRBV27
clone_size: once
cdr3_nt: TGTGCCAGCAGTTTATCTCCGGTGAACACCGGGGAGCTGTTTTTT
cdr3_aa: CASSLSPVNTGELFF

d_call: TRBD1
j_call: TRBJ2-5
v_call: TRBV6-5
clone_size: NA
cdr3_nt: TGTGCCAGCAGTTACGGCCCCCGGACAGGCGAAGAGACCCAGTACTTC
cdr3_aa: CASSYGPRTGEETQYF

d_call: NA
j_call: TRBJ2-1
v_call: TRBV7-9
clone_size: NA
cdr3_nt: TGTGCCAGCACCGCAATGGGCAATTACAATGAGCAGTTCTTC
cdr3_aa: CASTAMGNYNEQFF

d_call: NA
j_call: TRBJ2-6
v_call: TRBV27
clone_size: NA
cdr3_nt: TGTGCCAGCAGTTTCGAGACACCCCTTTCGGTCCTGACTTTC
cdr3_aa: CASSFETPLSVLTF

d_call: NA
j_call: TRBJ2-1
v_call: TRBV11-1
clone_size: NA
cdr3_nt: TGTGCCAGCAGCCTCCAGGGGCCGACCTACAATGAGCAGTTCTTC
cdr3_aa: CASSLQGPTYNEQFF

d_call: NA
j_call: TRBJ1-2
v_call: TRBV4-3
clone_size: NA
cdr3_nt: TGCGCCAGCAGCCAAGATCGGGGAGGTTCCTATGGCTACACCTTC
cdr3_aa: CASSQDRGGSYGYTF

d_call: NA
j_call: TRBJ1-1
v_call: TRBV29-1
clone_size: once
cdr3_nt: TGCAGCGTAAGGGAGGGAAACACTGAAGCTTTCTTT
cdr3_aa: CSVREGNTEAFF

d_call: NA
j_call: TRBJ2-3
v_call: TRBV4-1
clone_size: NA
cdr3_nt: TGCGCCAGCAGCCCGATTTGGGCAGGGGGCACAGATACGCAGTATTTT
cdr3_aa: CASSPIWAGGTDTQYF

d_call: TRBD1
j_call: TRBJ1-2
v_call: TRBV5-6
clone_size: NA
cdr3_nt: TGTGCCAGCATGGTGGTCGGGACAGGTAATAACTATGGCTACACCTTC
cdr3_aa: CASMVVGTGNNYGYTF

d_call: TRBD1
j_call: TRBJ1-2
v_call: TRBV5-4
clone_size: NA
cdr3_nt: TGTGCCAGCAGCTTGGGGGTAGGGGGCCCGTCCGGCTACACCTTC
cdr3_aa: CASSLGVGGPSGYTF

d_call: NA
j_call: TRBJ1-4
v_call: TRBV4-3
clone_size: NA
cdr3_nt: TGCGCCAGCAGCCCCATTACACTGTTTTTT
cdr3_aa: CASSPITLFF

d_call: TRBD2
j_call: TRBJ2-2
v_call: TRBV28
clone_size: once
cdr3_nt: TGTGCCACCAGACTAGCGGGGGCCCTGGGGCTGTTTTTT
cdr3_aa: CATRLAGALGLFF

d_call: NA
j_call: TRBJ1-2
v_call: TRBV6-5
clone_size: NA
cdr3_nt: TGTGCCAGCAGTTCCGGGACACGGGTGGAGTATGGCTACACCTTC
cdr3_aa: CASSSGTRVEYGYTF

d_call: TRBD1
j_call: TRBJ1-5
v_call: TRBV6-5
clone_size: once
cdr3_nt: TGTGCCAGCAGTTGCCGGAGACAGGGGCCCTATCAGCCCCAGCATTTT
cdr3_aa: CASSCRRQGPYQPQHF

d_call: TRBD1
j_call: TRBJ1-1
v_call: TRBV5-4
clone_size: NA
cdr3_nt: TGTGCCAGCAGCTTGACAGGGGGCGAGACTGAAGCTTTCTTT
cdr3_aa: CASSLTGGETEAFF

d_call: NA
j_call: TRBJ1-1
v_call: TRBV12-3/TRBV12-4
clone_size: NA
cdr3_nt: TGTGCCAGCAGTCCCCGCCAAGACACTGAAGCTTTCTTT
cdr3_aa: CASSPRQDTEAFF

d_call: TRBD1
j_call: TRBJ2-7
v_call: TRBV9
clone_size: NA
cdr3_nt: TGTGCCAGCAGCGCCCATGGGACAGGAGCCTACGAGCAGTACTTC
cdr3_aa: CASSAHGTGAYEQYF

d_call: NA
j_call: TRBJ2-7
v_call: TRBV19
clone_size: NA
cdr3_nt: TGTGCCAGTAACAGAGGGGGCTCGGGGGTAAACGAGCAGTACTTC
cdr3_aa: CASNRGGSGVNEQYF

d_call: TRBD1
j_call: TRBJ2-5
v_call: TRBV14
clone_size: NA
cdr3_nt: TGTGCCAGCAGCCCCTACTGGACAGGGGGCCGTGAGACCCAGTACTTC
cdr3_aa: CASSPYWTGGRETQYF

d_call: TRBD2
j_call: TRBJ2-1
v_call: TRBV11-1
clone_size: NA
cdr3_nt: TGTGCCAGCAGCCCCCGACTAGCGAATGAGCAGTTCTTC
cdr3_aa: CASSPRLANEQFF